The 10 T cell receptor beta chains below come from one sample, sequenced in a study of CD8 T cells in Susac syndrome. The authors reverse transcribed about 0.5 to 1 ug RNA with random hexamers. Via MiXCR, TCRdb re-called the immunoSEQ multiplex PCR reads, giving one row per CDR3 protein. The data show a few hundred thousand distinct CDR3 sequences, with 95% seen just once and 0.075% to 0.095% held by the top ten. Material: CD4+ T cells from PBMCs. The receptors here all came from a human donor with multiple sclerosis.

This clonotype was seen only once. This chain uses TRBV28 with TRBJ2-5; TRBD1 agrees at 8 bases. This CDR3 has 14 residues. Germline V gene sequence: CDR1 MDHEN, CDR2 SYDVKM. Trimming at V came to 7 bases and at J to 6 bases, leaving 10 bases not matched to a gene. Here the CDR3 DNA reads TGTGCCAGCACCCCATCAGGGGGCGGAAAGACCCAGTACTTC. Translating it yields CASTPSGGGKTQYF.

The chain has TRBV29-1 and TRBJ2-1; 8 bases align to TRBD2. V gave up 7 bases and J gave up 6 bases; unmatched junction bases: 14. Germline values: CDR1 SQVTM, CDR2 ANQGSEA. The CDR3 is 15 residues long. CDR3 sequence reads: CSAIVEPGGRNEQFF. In nucleotides, the CDR3 is TGCAGCGCTATAGTCGAGCCGGGAGGGCGCAATGAGCAGTTCTTC.

V gene TRBV27 combines with J gene TRBJ1-2; 9 bases match TRBD1. The germline CDR1 and CDR2 sequences are MNHEY and SMNVEV (reference sequence). The length of the CDR3 is 14 residues. Trimming removed 6 bases from V and 3 bases from J; junction bases left unmatched: 5. For the CDR3, the DNA is TGTGCCAGCAGAACCCGGACAGGGGACTATGGCTACACCTTC. Translation gives CASRTRTGDYGYTF.

The genes are TRBV2 and TRBJ2-5; D may be TRBD2 (6 bases). CDR3 length equals 14 residues. Germline CDR1 is SNHLY and CDR2 is FYNNEI. Trimming cost V 2 bases and J 4 bases, with 11 bases left between them. DNA of the CDR3: TGTGCCAGCAGTGAAACTAGCCAGGGAGAGACCCAGTACTTC. This gives the protein CASSETSQGETQYF.

This clonotype was seen a handful of times. The chain couples TRBV5-6 to TRBJ1-2; possible D gene TRBD1, 5 bases. V dropped 0 bases and J dropped 4 bases, with 7 bases sitting between them. The CDR3 totals 13 residues. Germline loops: CDR1 SGHDT, CDR2 YYEEEE. The CDR3 loop is CASSLGQTYGYTF. The CDR3 DNA follows: TGTGCCAGCAGCTTGGGACAGACCTATGGCTACACCTTC.

V gene TRBV12-3 or TRBV12-4 combines with J gene TRBJ1-1, with TRBD1 matching over 11 bases. CDR3 length equals 14 residues. V shed 4 bases and J 3 bases; nucleotides not matched to a gene: 1. In DNA, the CDR3 is TGTGCCAGCAGTTCGGACAGGGGGCACACTGAAGCTTTCTTT. Protein: CASSSDRGHTEAFF.

V gene TRBV12-3 or TRBV12-4 combines with J gene TRBJ1-5; TRBD1 aligns across 9 bases. Unmatched junction bases numbered 7, after V lost 5 bases and J lost 2 bases. There are 16 residues in the CDR3. CDR3 DNA sequence: TGTGCCAGCAGTCAAGACTGGGACAGGGGCAATCAGCCCCAGCATTTT. It encodes CASSQDWDRGNQPQHF.

V is TRBV29-1 and J is TRBJ1-1; the D is unclear. Germline loops: CDR1 SQVTM, CDR2 ANQGSEA. This CDR3 has 11 residues. Trimming took off 4 bases at V and 3 bases at J, with 6 bases between the two ends. The CDR3 bases are TGCAGCGTTGTTGTGGACACTGAAGCTTTCTTT. This codes for CSVVVDTEAFF.

The chain joins TRBV9 to TRBJ1-2, with D uncertain. The V gene's germline CDR1 is SGDLS and CDR2 YYNGEE. The CDR3 is made up of 13 amino acids. V dropped 4 bases and J dropped 6 bases, with 13 bases sitting between them. The CDR3 sequence is CASSPDASHGYTF. The CDR3, as DNA: TGTGCCAGCAGCCCTGATGCCTCCCATGGCTACACCTTC.

This clonotype was found once. The rearrangement uses TRBV20-1 and TRBJ2-7, with 7 bases that match TRBD1. The length of the CDR3 is 14 residues. The junction had 7 bases not matched to a gene; V was cut back by 3 bases and J by 2 bases. CDR1 and CDR2 from the germline V gene are DFQATT and SNEGSKA (reference sequence). The CDR3 DNA reads TGCAGTGCTAGCCACAGACAGGGAACCTACGAGCAGTACTTC. It encodes CSASHRQGTYEQYF.